This TCR beta chain was recorded in a study of metastatic and nonmetastatic thyroid tumors. Overall study: Repertoires were compared across blood and tumor or nodule tissue from malignant and benign thyroid patients.

The CDR3 runs 15 residues. CDR1 and CDR2 from the germline V gene are SQVTM and ANQGSEA. Original methodology: A classifier for distant metastasis in papillary thyroid cancer was constructed using CDR3 differences observed across clinicopathological groups. TCRdb ran MiXCR on the PCR reads. TCRdb's processing, not the authors', yielded these V and J calls. In the table there are tens of thousands of clones, around 10% of which are singletons. In its sample, this clone was seen a few times. This may be a read error: a much more frequent sequence differs by one nucleotide. Other DNA sequences in this sample translate to the same CDR3. Patients were all untreated before their thyroid surgery.

What was sequenced was blood. The V call is TRBV29-1, the J call TRBJ2-3; maybe TRBD1 (6 bases). The receptor comes from a male donor with papillary thyroid cancer or a benign thyroid nodule (not recorded which). Some clones in this sample may be carry-over from other donors' samples. CDR3 residues: CSVEPQGSSTDTQYF. DNA for the CDR3: TGCAGCGTGGAGCCACAGGGATCTAGCACAGATACACAGTATTTT.